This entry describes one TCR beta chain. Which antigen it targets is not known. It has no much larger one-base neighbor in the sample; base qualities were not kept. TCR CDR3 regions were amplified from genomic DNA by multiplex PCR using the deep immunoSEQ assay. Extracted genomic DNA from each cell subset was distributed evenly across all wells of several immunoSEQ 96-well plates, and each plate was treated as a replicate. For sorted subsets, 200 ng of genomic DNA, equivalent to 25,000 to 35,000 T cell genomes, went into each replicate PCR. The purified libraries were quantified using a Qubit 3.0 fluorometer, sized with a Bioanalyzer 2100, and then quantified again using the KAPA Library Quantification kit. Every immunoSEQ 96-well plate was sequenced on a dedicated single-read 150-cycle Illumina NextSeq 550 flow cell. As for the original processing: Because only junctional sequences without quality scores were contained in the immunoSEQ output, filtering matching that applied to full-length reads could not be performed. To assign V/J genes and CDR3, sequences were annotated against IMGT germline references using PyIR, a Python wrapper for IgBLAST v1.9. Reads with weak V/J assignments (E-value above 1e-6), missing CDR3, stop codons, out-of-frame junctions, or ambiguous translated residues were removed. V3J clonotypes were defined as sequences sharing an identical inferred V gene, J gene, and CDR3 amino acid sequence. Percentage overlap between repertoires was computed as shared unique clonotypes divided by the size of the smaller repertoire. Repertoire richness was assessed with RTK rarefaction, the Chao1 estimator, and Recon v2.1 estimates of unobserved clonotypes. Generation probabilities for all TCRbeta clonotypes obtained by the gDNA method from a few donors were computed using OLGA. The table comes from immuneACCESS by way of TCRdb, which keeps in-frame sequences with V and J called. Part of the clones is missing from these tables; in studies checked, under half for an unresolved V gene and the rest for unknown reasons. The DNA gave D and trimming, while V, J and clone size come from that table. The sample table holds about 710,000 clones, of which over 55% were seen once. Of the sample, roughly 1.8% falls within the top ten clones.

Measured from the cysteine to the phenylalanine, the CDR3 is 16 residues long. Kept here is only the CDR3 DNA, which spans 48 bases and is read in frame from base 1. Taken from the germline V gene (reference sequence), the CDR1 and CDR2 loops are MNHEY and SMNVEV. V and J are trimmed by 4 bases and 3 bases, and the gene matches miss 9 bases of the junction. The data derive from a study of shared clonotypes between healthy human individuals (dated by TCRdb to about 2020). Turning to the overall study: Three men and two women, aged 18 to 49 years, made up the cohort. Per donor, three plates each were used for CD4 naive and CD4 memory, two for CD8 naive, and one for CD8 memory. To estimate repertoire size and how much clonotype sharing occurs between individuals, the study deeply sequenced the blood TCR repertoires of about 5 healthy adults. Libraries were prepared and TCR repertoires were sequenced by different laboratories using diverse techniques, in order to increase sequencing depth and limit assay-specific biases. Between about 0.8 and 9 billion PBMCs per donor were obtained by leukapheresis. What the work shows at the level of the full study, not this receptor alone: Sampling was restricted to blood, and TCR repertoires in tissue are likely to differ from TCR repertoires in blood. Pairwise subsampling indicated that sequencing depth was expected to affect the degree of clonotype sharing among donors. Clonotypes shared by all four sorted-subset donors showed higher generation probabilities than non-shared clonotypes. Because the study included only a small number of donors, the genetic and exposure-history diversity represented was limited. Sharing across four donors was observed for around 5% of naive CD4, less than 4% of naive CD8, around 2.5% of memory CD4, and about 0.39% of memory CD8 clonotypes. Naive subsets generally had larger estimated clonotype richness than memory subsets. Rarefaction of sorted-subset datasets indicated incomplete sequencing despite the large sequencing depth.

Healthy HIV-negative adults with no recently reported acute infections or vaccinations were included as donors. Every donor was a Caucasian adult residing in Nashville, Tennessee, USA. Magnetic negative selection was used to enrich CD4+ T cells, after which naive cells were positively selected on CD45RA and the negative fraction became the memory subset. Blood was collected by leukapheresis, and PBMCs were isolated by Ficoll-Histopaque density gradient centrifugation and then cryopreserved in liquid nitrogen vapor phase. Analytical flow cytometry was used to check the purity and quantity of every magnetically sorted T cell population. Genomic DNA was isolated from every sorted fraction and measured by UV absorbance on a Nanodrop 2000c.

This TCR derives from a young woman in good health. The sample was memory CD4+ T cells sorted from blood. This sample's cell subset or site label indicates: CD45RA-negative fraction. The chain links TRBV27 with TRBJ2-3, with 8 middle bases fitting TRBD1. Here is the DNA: TGTGCCAGCAGTTCCCCCAGGGGGCGGAAAACAGATACGCAGTATTTT. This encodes CASSSPRGRKTDTQYF.